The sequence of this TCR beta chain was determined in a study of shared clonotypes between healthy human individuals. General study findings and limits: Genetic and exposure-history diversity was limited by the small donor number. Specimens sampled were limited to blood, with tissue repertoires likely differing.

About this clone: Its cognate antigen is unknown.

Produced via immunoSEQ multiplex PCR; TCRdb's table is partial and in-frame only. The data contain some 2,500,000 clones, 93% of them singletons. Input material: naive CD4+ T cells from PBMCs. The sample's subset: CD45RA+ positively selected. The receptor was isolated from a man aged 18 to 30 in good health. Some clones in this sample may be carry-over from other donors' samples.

DNA for the CDR3: TGTGCCAGCAGTGTGGCTAGCGGGGTGCAAGAGACCCAGTACTTC. Its translation: CASSVASGVQETQYF. The chain carries TRBV6-1 and TRBJ2-5; 9 bases line up with TRBD2. Germline loops: CDR1 MNHNS, CDR2 SASEGT. V trimming: 4 bases; J trimming: 2 bases; junction bases outside the gene matches: 5. The CDR3 is 15 amino acids.